This TCR beta chain was sequenced in a study of vaccination effects on CD4 cells after COVID-19. Remarks on this clone: Its cognate antigen is unknown.

Study-wide findings and caveats: After vaccination, at late timepoints, clones induced by infection and by vaccine contracted markedly.

TCRdb keeps only in-frame clones here, not all; method: immunoSEQ multiplex PCR. The sample lists approximately 25,000 clones, over 60% occurring once. Under the ViraFEST assay, PBMC were stimulated with viral peptide pools so that antigen-specific CD4+ T cells expanded. Sequencing was performed afterwards. Having been cultured for roughly 9 days, the cells underwent CD4+ T cell isolation. Each participant was given two doses of one vaccine (BNT162b2 or mRNA-1273). Previously uninfected by SARS-CoV-2, the vaccine recipients also showed negative nucleocapsid antibodies. The culture medium for 2 million or so PBMC per well included roughly 10 IU/ml IL-2 and 8.5 to 10 ug/ml peptides. A half-volume exchange with IL-2 medium occurred on days 3 and 7. Trimming at V came to 5 bases and at J to 8 bases, leaving 12 bases not matched to a gene. The CDR3 runs to 16 residues. The V gene's germline CDR1 is KGHDR and CDR2 SFDVKD.

The chain joins TRBV24-1 to TRBJ1-2; 11 nucleotides line up with TRBD1. The sample consisted of CD4+ T cells from PBMCs cultured with SARS-CoV-2 spike peptides, taken after COVID-19 vaccination. The source of this sequence is a human donor who received a COVID-19 vaccine. Some clones in this sample may be carry-over from other donors' samples. CDR3 nucleotides: TGTGCCACCAGTGGGGCGGGACAGGGGGATACTATAGGCTACACCTTC. Translation: CATSGAGQGDTIGYTF.